These 32 T cell receptor beta chains came from one sample sequenced in a study of T cell changes during pregnancy in multiple sclerosis. Clones were read by immunoSEQ multiplex PCR, and TCRdb kept only the in-frame ones, dropping some. The sample consists of under 95,000 clones, approximately 92% of them appearing once. Here the sequenced sample was peripheral blood, taken in the second trimester of pregnancy. These receptors were obtained from a female donor with multiple sclerosis, enrolled in a pregnancy study.

The rearrangement joins TRBV7-8 to TRBJ2-2, with 12 bases fitting TRBD2. This CDR3 spans 17 amino acids. Germline values: CDR1 SGHVS, CDR2 FQNEAQ. V lost 5 bases to trimming and J lost 3 bases; unmatched junction nucleotides: 7. The DNA for the CDR3 is TGTGCCAGCAGCACCAGACTAGCGGGAGAATACACCGGGGAGCTGTTTTTT. Translating gives CASSTRLAGEYTGELFF.

The chain employs TRBV6-6 and TRBJ2-7, with 13 bases aligning to TRBD2. The CDR3 totals 16 residues. Looked up from germline, CDR1 is MNHNY and CDR2 is SVGAGI (reference sequence). Trimming removed 7 bases from V and 5 bases from J; junction bases left unmatched: 11. The CDR3 DNA reads as TGTGCCAGCACCGGGACTAGCGGGATACCCCTCCACGAGCAGTACTTC. Residues: CASTGTSGIPLHEQYF.

The rearrangement joins TRBV18 to TRBJ2-7, with 11 bases aligning to TRBD1. From germline, CDR1 is KGHSH and CDR2 LQKENI. J lost 5 bases, V lost 3 bases, and 3 bases had no gene match. This CDR3 region has 14 residues. The CDR3 sequence: CASSPGDRGNEQYF. In nucleotides, the CDR3 is TGTGCCAGCTCACCCGGGGACAGGGGGAACGAGCAGTACTTC.

This sequence joins TRBV7-9 and TRBJ1-4, with 7 positions matching TRBD1. The CDR3 totals 15 residues. The ends lost 5 bases at V and 3 bases at J; junction bases unmatched: 6. Germline values: CDR1 SEHNR, CDR2 FQNEAQ (reference sequence). In nucleotides, the CDR3 is TGTGCCAGCAGCACCACTCAGGGGGCTAATGAAAAACTGTTTTTT. Residues: CASSTTQGANEKLFF.

This rearrangement joins TRBV19 to TRBJ2-7; D may be TRBD1 (6 bases). The CDR3 sequence is 18 residues long. The ends were cut back, 2 bases at V and 1 base at J, with 21 bases in the middle. Germline V lookup: CDR1 LNHDA, CDR2 SQIVND (reference sequence). The CDR3: CASSIIGSADRLSYEQYF. The CDR3 bases are TGTGCCAGTAGTATAATTGGTTCCGCGGACAGACTGTCCTACGAGCAGTACTTC.

The rearrangement joins TRBV2 to TRBJ2-3; 14 bases are a match to TRBD2. With V trimmed by 6 bases and J by 7 bases, 3 bases remained unmatched. Germline CDR1 and CDR2: SNHLY and FYNNEI. The CDR3 loop spans 14 amino acids. Written as DNA, the CDR3 is TGTGCCAGCAGGGGGACTAGCGGGAGTCATACGCAGTATTTT. This sequence encodes CASRGTSGSHTQYF. The variable domain in full, with the rest retrieved from reference TRBV2 and TRBJ2-3, is EPEVTQTPSHQVTQMGQEVILRCVPISNHLYFYWYRQILGQKVEFLVSFYNNEISEKSEIFDDQFSVERPDGSNFTLKIRSTKLEDSAMYFCASRGTSGSHTQYFGPGTRLTVL.

DNA for the CDR3: TGTGCCAGCGGGCCACTAGCGGGAGACTACAATGAGCAGTTCTTC. Its translation is CASGPLAGDYNEQFF. The V and J genes are TRBV28 and TRBJ2-1; 11 bases are a match to TRBD2. With 8 bases clipped from V and 3 bases from J, the junction kept 6 bases outside the gene matches. Germline V gene lookup returns CDR1 MDHEN and CDR2 SYDVKM. This CDR3 region has 15 residues.

The rearrangement uses TRBV5-5 and TRBJ1-2; D not certain. The CDR3 totals 14 residues. With 2 bases removed from V and 4 bases from J, the gap between germline ends came to 12 bases. Looked up from germline, CDR1 is SGHKS and CDR2 is YYEKEE (reference sequence). CDR3 protein: CASSLSGVIYGYTF. The CDR3 DNA sequence: TGTGCCAGCAGCTTATCCGGAGTGATCTATGGCTACACCTTC.

V gene TRBV5-1 combines with J gene TRBJ2-4; 13 bases line up with TRBD2. Germline V gene data show CDR1 as SGHRS and CDR2 as YFSETQ. CDR3 size: 16 residues. V dropped 3 bases and J dropped 5; count of bases not matched to a gene: 5. CDR3 sequence (DNA): TGCGCCAGCAGCTCAGGACTAGCGGGAGTGCAAAACATTCAGTACTTC. This gives the protein CASSSGLAGVQNIQYF.

This rearrangement joins TRBV5-1 to TRBJ2-7; 11 nucleotides match TRBD2. Looked up from germline, CDR1 is SGHRS and CDR2 is YFSETQ. V dropped 1 base and J dropped 5; count of bases not matched to a gene: 8. This CDR3 is 16 amino acids long. CDR3 nucleotide sequence: TGCGCCAGCAGCTTGACTAGCGGGAGTATGCTCCACGAGCAGTACTTC. Its translation is CASSLTSGSMLHEQYF.

This rearrangement joins TRBV27 to TRBJ2-5; TRBD1 matches at 7 bases. Germline lookup yields CDR1 MNHEY and CDR2 SMNVEV (reference sequence). There are 15 residues in the CDR3. The V and J ends lost 2 bases and 0 bases, in that order; junction bases with no gene match: 3. The CDR3: CASSLRGGYQETQYF. In DNA, the CDR3 is TGTGCCAGCAGTTTAAGAGGGGGCTACCAAGAGACCCAGTACTTC.

The rearrangement joins TRBV19 to TRBJ2-7; 10 bases agree with TRBD1. Germline CDR1 and CDR2: LNHDA and SQIVND (reference sequence). Unmatched junction bases numbered 3, after V lost 3 bases and J lost 4 bases. This CDR3 comprises 14 residues. CDR3: CASSIDRGPYEQYF. The CDR3 nucleotides read TGTGCCAGTAGTATTGACAGGGGGCCGTACGAGCAGTACTTC. The entire variable domain, with the rest obtained from reference TRBV19 and TRBJ2-7, is as follows: DGGITQSPKYLFRKEGQNVTLSCEQNLNHDAMYWYRQDPGQGLRLIYYSQIVNDFQKGDIAEGYSVSREKKESFPLTVTSAQKNPTAFYLCASSIDRGPYEQYFGPGTRLTVT.

This clone has a single count. J is TRBJ2-1 and V is TRBV28; possibly TRBD1 for D (5 bases). V was pared by 8 bases and J by 1 base, with 21 bases between. Germline-derived CDR1 and CDR2 are MDHEN and SYDVKM. This CDR3 region has 17 residues. The DNA of the CDR3 is TGTGCCAGCCTAGATGGAGCCAAGGGGTGGTCCTACAATGAGCAGTTCTTC. It specifies CASLDGAKGWSYNEQFF.

V is TRBV10-3 and J is TRBJ2-2; D perhaps matches TRBD1 (5 bases). CDR3 length equals 16 residues. From germline, CDR1 is ENHRY and CDR2 SYGVKD. V lost 8 bases and J lost 5, with 21 bases in between. CDR3 DNA: TGTGCCATCCCTCGGGCCGGGCCCCCAGGGACCGGGGAGCTGTTTTTT. Amino acid sequence: CAIPRAGPPGTGELFF.

This clone was seen a single time. This chain links TRBV6-6 with TRBJ2-2; 12 bases map to TRBD2. CDR1 and CDR2 from the germline V gene are MNHNY and SVGAGI (reference sequence). With 5 bases clipped from V and 5 bases from J, the junction kept 6 bases outside the gene matches. The CDR3 is 16 residues long. The CDR3 nucleotides read TGTGCCAGCAGTCGGACTAGCGGGGAGTTTACCGGGGAGCTGTTTTTT. This codes for CASSRTSGEFTGELFF.

The chain combines TRBV6-6 with TRBJ1-1; D gene unclear. CDR1 and CDR2 from the germline V gene are MNHNY and SVGAGI (reference sequence). Trimming shortened V by 7 bases and J by 4 bases, and 19 bases separated the two germline ends. The CDR3 consists of 15 residues. The CDR3 spells CASTLGRELGTEAFF. The CDR3 nucleotides are TGTGCCAGCACCTTAGGGCGGGAATTGGGCACTGAAGCTTTCTTT.

This chain links TRBV11-1 with TRBJ2-7, with D maybe TRBD2 (7 bases). The CDR3 length is 17 residues. V was pared by 5 bases and J by 6 bases, with 26 bases between. Germline loops: CDR1 SGHAT, CDR2 FQDESV (reference sequence). Here the CDR3 reads CASSHPFPEEGGGEQYF. In DNA, the CDR3 is TGTGCCAGCAGCCATCCTTTCCCTGAAGAGGGGGGGGGCGAGCAGTACTTC. The full variable domain, completed using reference TRBV11-1 and TRBJ2-7, is EAEVAQSPRYKITEKSQAVAFWCDPISGHATLYWYRQILGQGPELLVQFQDESVVDDSQLPKDRFSAERLKGVDSTLKIQPAELGDSAMYLCASSHPFPEEGGGEQYFGPGTRLTVT.

This rearrangement joins TRBV5-1 to TRBJ1-1; TRBD1 matches 7 bases. The CDR3 loop spans 13 amino acids. The V gene's germline CDR1 is SGHRS and CDR2 YFSETQ. V was clipped by 3 bases and J by 5 bases; unmatched bases: 4. CDR3 in DNA: TGCGCCAGCAGCTCCACAGGGGATACTGAAGCTTTCTTT. It encodes CASSSTGDTEAFF.

CDR3 amino acids: CASRGLQDSNQPQHF. CDR3 in DNA: TGTGCCAGCAGGGGACTGCAGGACAGCAATCAGCCCCAGCATTTT. The J gene is TRBJ1-5, the V gene TRBV6-5, with D possibly matching TRBD1 (5 bases). V was shortened by 6 bases and J by 1 base, with 13 bases between the two germline ends. Germline CDR1 reads MNHEY; CDR2 reads SVGAGI. There are 15 residues in the CDR3.

The V call is TRBV7-3, the J call TRBJ2-6; TRBD2 aligns across 7 bases. This CDR3 has 16 amino acids. V was clipped by 5 bases and J by 2 bases; unmatched bases: 6. Germline CDR1 is SGHTA and CDR2 is FQGTGA. The DNA of the CDR3 is TGTGCCAGCAGCAGATTTGGGGGGGCTGGGGCCAACGTCCTGACTTTC. Protein: CASSRFGGAGANVLTF.

The chain carries TRBV6-6 and TRBJ2-7; no reliable D call. Germline lookup yields CDR1 MNHNY and CDR2 SVGAGI (reference sequence). Trimming cost V 1 base and J 1 base, with 8 bases left between them. The length of the CDR3 is 14 residues. In DNA form, the CDR3 reads TGTGCCAGCAGTTACTACGGTGAATCCTACGAGCAGTACTTC. Its translation: CASSYYGESYEQYF.

This chain connects TRBV19 to TRBJ1-5, with a weak D call TRBD1 (6 bases). The germline gives CDR1 LNHDA, CDR2 SQIVND (reference sequence). The V gene lost 1 base and the J gene lost 8 bases, with 18 bases spanning the gap. CDR3 length equals 16 residues. DNA for the CDR3: TGTGCCAGTAGTATAGGGATCGGGGGGCGAATTAAGCCCCAGCATTTT. Translating gives CASSIGIGGRIKPQHF.

The rearrangement joins TRBV19 to TRBJ1-1; 7 bases line up with TRBD1. Germline V gives CDR1 LNHDA, CDR2 SQIVND (reference sequence). V was pared by 6 bases and J by 1 base, with 5 bases of the junction left unmatched. The CDR3 totals 14 residues. In DNA, the CDR3 is TGTGCCAGTAGACGACAGGGACCGAACACTGAAGCTTTCTTT. Amino acid sequence: CASRRQGPNTEAFF.

The V call is TRBV9, the J call TRBJ2-1; the D gene is possibly TRBD2 (6 bases). V lost 0 bases to trimming and J lost 6 bases, with 10 bases between them. In germline, CDR1 is SGDLS, CDR2 YYNGEE. The length of the CDR3 is 14 residues. CDR3 protein: CASSVELAANEQFF. In DNA form, the CDR3 reads TGTGCCAGCAGCGTAGAACTAGCTGCCAATGAGCAGTTCTTC.

The J gene is TRBJ2-7, the V gene TRBV7-8, with 9 nucleotides matching TRBD1. The V segment lost 2 bases and the J segment 2 bases; nucleotides outside the gene matches: 7. The CDR3 length is 16 residues. In germline, CDR1 is SGHVS, CDR2 FQNEAQ. The CDR3 DNA sequence: TGTGCCAGCAGCTTAAGGGACAGGGCCGACCCCTACGAGCAGTACTTC. Amino acid sequence: CASSLRDRADPYEQYF.

This chain links TRBV30 with TRBJ2-1, with no clear D. The CDR3 is 12 residues long. Between the trimmed V and J ends, which lost 3 bases and 5 bases, there was a span of 8 bases. CDR1 GTSNPN and CDR2 SVGIG come from the germline V gene (reference sequence). The CDR3 reads CAWSRTDNEQFF. The CDR3 DNA reads TGTGCCTGGAGCCGAACAGACAATGAGCAGTTCTTC.

The chain has TRBV5-1 and TRBJ2-1; 8 bases line up with TRBD2. Germline V lookup: CDR1 SGHRS, CDR2 YFSETQ. This CDR3 has 16 residues. The V and J ends lost 8 bases and 8 bases, in that order; junction bases with no gene match: 18. CDR3 region: CASTLGPAGALYEQFF. In DNA, the CDR3 is TGCGCCAGTACCCTTGGCCCAGCGGGAGCGCTCTATGAGCAGTTCTTC.

The rearrangement links TRBV4-3 to TRBJ2-5; 7 bases line up with TRBD1. There are 14 residues in the CDR3. Germline CDR1 and CDR2: LGHNA and YSLEER. V dropped 0 bases and J dropped 4; count of bases not matched to a gene: 2. The CDR3 here is CASSQDRGIETQYF. DNA for the CDR3: TGCGCCAGCAGCCAAGACAGGGGGATAGAGACCCAGTACTTC.

A note on this clone: Mismatch with germline at one junction end may stem from a read error. The chain couples TRBV18 to TRBJ2-7, with no clear D. The CDR3 length is 15 residues. Germline V gene sequence: CDR1 KGHSH, CDR2 LQKENI. The CDR3 DNA follows: TGTGCCAGCTCACCAGCGGTGGCCACCTCCCACGAGCAGTACTTC. This gives the protein CASSPAVATSHEQYF.

The chain carries TRBV7-8 and TRBJ2-3; 10 bases agree with TRBD2. This CDR3 is 16 amino acids long. Germline V CDR1 and CDR2: SGHVS, FQNEAQ. V lost 6 bases to trimming and J lost 0 bases; unmatched junction nucleotides: 6. CDR3 sequence (DNA): TGTGCCAGCAGAGAACTAGCGGGGAGTAGCACAGATACGCAGTATTTT. It yields the protein CASRELAGSSTDTQYF.

J is TRBJ2-1 and V is TRBV13, with TRBD1 identical over 7 bases. V gave up 4 bases and J gave up 7 bases; unmatched junction bases: 7. CDR3 length: 14 residues. The V gene's germline CDR1 is PRHDT and CDR2 FYEKMQ (reference sequence). The CDR3 spells CASSSRQGINEQFF. CDR3 sequence (DNA): TGTGCCAGCAGCTCACGACAGGGAATAAATGAGCAGTTCTTC.

The chain has TRBV19 and TRBJ1-1; 8 bases are shared with TRBD1. This CDR3 has 14 residues. In germline, CDR1 is LNHDA, CDR2 SQIVND (reference sequence). V lost 3 bases to trimming and J lost 11 bases; unmatched junction nucleotides: 11. The CDR3 sequence: CASSILGQGVTAFF. The CDR3 DNA follows: TGTGCCAGTAGTATCCTCGGACAGGGCGTTACGGCTTTCTTT.